The next 9 T cell receptor beta chains were all read from a single sample in a study of T cell repertoires in cytomegalovirus infection. One entry per CDR3 protein results from TCRdb running MiXCR on the reads. The sample carries 750,000 to 900,000 distinct CDR3 sequences, approximately 32% recorded once. The antigens for these receptors are not known. This specimen consisted of cultured CD8+ T cells from PBMCs, obtained from culture after CMV antigen stimulation. The receptor set was obtained from a human donor in good health (CMV status not recorded). Some clones in this sample may be carry-over from other donors' samples.

Notes on this clonotype: This may come from a read error, since a much larger clone is one base off. The rearrangement uses TRBV28 and TRBJ1-6, with D uncertain. Germline V CDR1 and CDR2: MDHEN, SYDVKM. The CDR3 totals 17 residues. The chain's CDR3 is CASSPGSPSSYNLPLHF. For the CDR3, the DNA is TGTGCCAGCAGCCCTGGGTCGCCGAGCTCCTATAATTTACCCCTCCACTTT.

This chain joins TRBV7-2 and TRBJ2-2, with TRBD1 matching 9 bases. The CDR3 sequence is 16 residues long. J gave up 3 bases and V 5 bases, and 7 bases lay outside the gene matches. Germline CDR1 SGHTA, CDR2 FQGNSA. For the CDR3, the DNA is TGTGCCAGCAGCGAAACCGGGACAGGGTACACCGGGGAGCTGTTTTTT. Encoded protein: CASSETGTGYTGELFF. Together with reference TRBV7-2 and TRBJ2-2, the CDR3 gives the full variable domain: GAGVSQSPSNKVTEKGKDVELRCDPISGHTALYWYRQSLGQGLEFLIYFQGNSAPDKSGLPSDRFSAERTGGSVSTLTIQRTQQEDSAVYLCASSETGTGYTGELFFGEGSRLTVL.

The chain is built from TRBV27 and TRBJ2-1, with 9 positions matching TRBD1. Germline CDR1 reads MNHEY; CDR2 reads SMNVEV (reference sequence). The CDR3 extends over 14 amino acids. Here the CDR3 reads CVAASRDRAIEQFF. CDR3 coding DNA: TGTGTCGCCGCGTCCCGGGACAGGGCGATTGAGCAGTTCTTC.

The rearrangement links TRBV6-1 to TRBJ2-1; 10 nucleotides line up with TRBD2. Per the germline V gene, CDR1 is MNHNS and CDR2 is SASEGT. Trimming cost V 2 bases and J 5 bases; bases outside gene matches: 21. The CDR3 covers 21 residues. For the CDR3, the DNA is TGTGCCAGCAGTGAACGATGGGTTTGGTATCCATCTAGCGGGGGAAACAATGAGCAGTTCTTC. Its translation: CASSERWVWYPSSGGNNEQFF.

V usage is TRBV4-1 and J usage is TRBJ2-2, with D tentatively TRBD2 (5 bases). Per the germline V gene, CDR1 is MGHRA and CDR2 is YSYEKL. This CDR3 has 15 residues. V was clipped by 1 base and J by 6 bases, with 12 bases between them. Written as DNA, the CDR3 is TGCGCCAGCAGCCAAGCGGGAAATTTCGCCGGGGAGCTGTTTTTT. Translation gives CASSQAGNFAGELFF.

Remarks on this clonotype: Germline is not matched at one junction end, which may reflect a read error. V gene TRBV2 combines with J gene TRBJ2-3; 7 positions agree with TRBD2. Germline V gene sequence: CDR1 SNHLY, CDR2 FYNNEI. The CDR3 has 14 residues. The CDR3 protein is CASSSQTSTDTQCF. CDR3 nucleotide sequence: TGTGCCAGCAGTTCCCAGACTAGCACAGATACGCAGTGTTTT.

This clonotype was recorded a few times. The rearrangement joins TRBV2 to TRBJ1-5, with D hard to call. The CDR3 is 15 amino acids. Germline loops: CDR1 SNHLY, CDR2 FYNNEI. Trimming removed 1 base at V and 0 bases at J, with 7 bases between. In nucleotides, the CDR3 is TGTGCCAGCAGTGAAGACCTTTATAGCAATCAGCCCCAGCATTTT. Translating gives CASSEDLYSNQPQHF.

The chain joins TRBV27 to TRBJ1-1; a weak D match, TRBD1 (5 bases). This CDR3 has 11 residues. Trimming removed 5 bases from V and 9 bases from J, with 10 bases in between. Germline loops: CDR1 MNHEY, CDR2 SMNVEV (reference sequence). CDR3 loop: CASSEGWQAFF. The CDR3 nucleotides are TGTGCCAGCAGTGAGGGGTGGCAAGCTTTCTTT.

This chain joins TRBV20-1 and TRBJ1-1; D is undetermined. CDR3 length: 16 amino acids. CDR1 and CDR2 (germline): DFQATT, SNEGSKA (reference sequence). V dropped 0 bases and J dropped 7 bases, with 21 bases sitting between them. In DNA, the CDR3 is TGCAGTGCTAGAGATAAGTCCCGGGTCCTCTCATTTGAAGCTTTCTTT. Translating gives CSARDKSRVLSFEAFF.